This entry features one TCR beta chain sequence. Its antigen target is currently unknown. No quality values exist for individual bases; no much larger clone is one base distant. The sample originates from a study of response to subunit inactivated influenza vaccine listed by TCRdb under 2018. Context from the whole study: Deep quantitative T cell receptor repertoire profiling was used in the study to track responses to a trivalent subunit inactivated influenza vaccine. General study outcomes and caveats: It was suggested by the authors that each seasonal influenza vaccination may recruit only a limited number of new T cells.

Library preparation was by RT-PCR. TCRdb lists the instrument as Illumina HiSeq 2500. The public sequencing data were trimmed at Q25 with fastp and processed into clonotypes with MiXCR by TCRdb, which kept only in-frame beta chains. Each entry is one CDR3 protein sequence, shown with its most common DNA and genes. The sample yields 200,000 to 300,000 distinct CDR3 sequences; approximately 12% were counted once. The ten largest clones add up to less than 8.5% of the sample. Trimming at the junction amounts to 1 base on V and 3 bases on J, and the germline ends lie 10 bases apart. Including cysteine and phenylalanine, the CDR3 has 15 amino acids. Kept here is only the CDR3 DNA, which spans 45 bases and is read in frame from base 1.

Sequencing used non-naive T cells sorted from PBMCs, obtained 14 to 15 days before vaccination. The sample's cell subset or site label, in plain terms: memory T cell fraction. Here the chain combines TRBV12-3 or TRBV12-4 and TRBJ1-5; a confident D gene designation cannot be given. The TCR sequence derives from a man aged 50-59 years who received an inactivated influenza vaccine. Donor details come from another sample of the same person, matched by shared clones. DNA sequence: TGTGCCAGCAGTTTAGGGGCCAGGCTCAATCAGCCCCAGCATTTT. Its product reads: CASSLGARLNQPQHF.